A selection of T cell receptor beta chains follows, all from one sample in a study of blood T cell repertoires in COVID-19. The data were produced by immunoSEQ multiplex PCR, yet TCRdb's version contains in-frame clones alone and is incomplete. This sample carries roughly 43,000 clones, 82% of them seen once, and the ten largest clones take 20% to 25%. The sample comprised peripheral blood. The receptor source for this set is a woman aged 60 to 75 with acute or convalescent COVID-19. Both conserved end residues are part of each CDR3. The order of the fields is J gene, D gene, V gene, CDR3 DNA, CDR3 protein. D genes are given only for firm matches.

>TRBJ1-1|TRBD1|TRBV20-1
TGCAGGTTAACCTACAGGGGTGAAGCTTTCTTT
CRLTYRGEAFF
>TRBJ1-2|-|TRBV7-9
TGTGCCAGCAGCTTGGCCGGGGGACCGCTCAACTATGGCTACACCTTC
CASSLAGGPLNYGYTF
>TRBJ2-7|TRBD2|TRBV3-1/TRBV3-2
TGTGCCAGCAGCCAAGATCGGGCTAGCGGGGGACAGCAGTACTTC
CASSQDRASGGQQYF
>TRBJ2-1|-|TRBV11-2
TGTGCCAGCAGCTTAATGGTCCCCCGGTCCTACAATGAGCAGTTCTTC
CASSLMVPRSYNEQFF
>TRBJ2-3|TRBD1|TRBV24-1
TGTGCCACCAGTGGGGGACAGGGGTCCACAGATACGCAGTATTTT
CATSGGQGSTDTQYF
>TRBJ1-5|-|TRBV6-5
TGTGCCAGCAGCGAGCAGGGGATTAGCAATCAGCCCCAGCATTTT
CASSEQGISNQPQHF
>TRBJ2-1|-|TRBV18
TGTGCCAGCTCACCACCGGGGGGTGCCTCCTACAATGAGCAGTTCTTC
CASSPPGGASYNEQFF
>TRBJ1-1|-|TRBV6-1
TGTGCCAGCAGTGAAGCGGGAGCGGGGGCTAGCACTGAAGCTTTCTTT
CASSEAGAGASTEAFF
>TRBJ1-2|TRBD1|TRBV30
TGTGCCTGGAGTGAACAGGGGGGTGGCTACACCTTC
CAWSEQGGGYTF
>TRBJ2-1|-|TRBV30
TGTGCCTTCGGCGGTGAGCAGTTCTTC
CAFGGEQFF
>TRBJ2-6|-|TRBV29-1
TGCAGCGTTGAAGTTCCCTCCTCTGGGGCCAACGTCCTGACTTTC
CSVEVPSSGANVLTF